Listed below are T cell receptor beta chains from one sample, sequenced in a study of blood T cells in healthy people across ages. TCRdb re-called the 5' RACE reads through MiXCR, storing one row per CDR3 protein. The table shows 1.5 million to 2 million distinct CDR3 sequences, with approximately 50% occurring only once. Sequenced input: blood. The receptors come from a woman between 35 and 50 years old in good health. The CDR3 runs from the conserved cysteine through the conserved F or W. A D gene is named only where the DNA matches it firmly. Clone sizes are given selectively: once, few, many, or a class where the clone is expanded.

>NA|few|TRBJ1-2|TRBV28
CASSPVDRPIYGYTF
TGTGCCAGCAGTCCGGTTGACAGGCCCATTTATGGCTACACCTTC
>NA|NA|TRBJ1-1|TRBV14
CASSQAGTVNTEAFF
TGTGCCAGCAGCCAAGCCGGGACGGTGAACACTGAAGCTTTCTTT
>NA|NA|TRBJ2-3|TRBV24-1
CATSDLKQNTDTQYF
TGTGCCACCAGTGATTTGAAACAGAACACAGATACGCAGTATTTT
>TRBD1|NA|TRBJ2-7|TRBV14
CASSQTQDRDEQYF
TGTGCCAGCAGCCAAACCCAGGACAGGGACGAGCAGTACTTC
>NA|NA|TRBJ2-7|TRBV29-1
CSVATSEQYF
TGCAGCGTTGCTACCTCCGAGCAGTACTTC
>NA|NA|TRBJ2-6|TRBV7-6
CASSSPLTNVLTF
TGTGCCAGCAGCTCCCCTCTAACCAACGTCCTGACTTTC
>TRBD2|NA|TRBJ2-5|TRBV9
CASSVAGLAGQETQYF
TGTGCCAGCAGCGTAGCTGGCCTAGCGGGGCAAGAGACCCAGTACTTC
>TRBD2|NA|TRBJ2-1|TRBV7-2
CASSLGPRGGPEQFF
TGTGCCAGCAGCTTAGGGCCCCGGGGGGGCCCTGAGCAGTTCTTC
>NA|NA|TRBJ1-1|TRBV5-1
CAGSEPPANTEAFF
TGCGCCGGCAGCGAACCCCCAGCGAACACTGAAGCTTTCTTT
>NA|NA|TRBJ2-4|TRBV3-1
CASSQDFTVYNEQYF
TGTGCCAGCAGCCAAGATTTCACAGTCTACAATGAGCAGTACTTC
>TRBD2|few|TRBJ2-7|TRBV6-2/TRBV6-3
CASSYALAEARSYEQYF
TGTGCCAGCAGTTACGCACTAGCGGAGGCAAGATCCTACGAGCAGTACTTC
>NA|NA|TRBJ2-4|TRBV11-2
CASSSDSWRNIQYF
TGTGCCAGCAGCTCGGACTCGTGGCGAAACATTCAGTACTTC
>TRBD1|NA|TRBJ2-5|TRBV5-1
CASSPPGGIGETQYF
TGCGCCAGCAGCCCACCAGGGGGCATTGGAGAGACCCAGTACTTC
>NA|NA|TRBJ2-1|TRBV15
CATSTGIEQFF
TGTGCCACCAGCACGGGGATTGAGCAGTTCTTC
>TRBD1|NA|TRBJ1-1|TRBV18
CASSPPWDRGRDTEAFF
TGTGCCAGCTCACCACCGTGGGACAGGGGGAGGGACACTGAAGCTTTCTTT
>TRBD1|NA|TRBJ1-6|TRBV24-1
CATSESRGLDSPLHF
TGTGCCACCAGTGAATCCAGGGGGCTCGATTCACCCCTCCACTTT
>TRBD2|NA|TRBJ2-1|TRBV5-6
CASSASTSGAFYNEQFF
TGTGCCAGCAGCGCCTCGACTAGCGGGGCCTTCTACAATGAGCAGTTCTTC
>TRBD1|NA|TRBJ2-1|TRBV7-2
CASSFPSWGQGGSYNEQFF
TGTGCCAGCAGCTTCCCATCGTGGGGACAGGGAGGGTCCTACAATGAGCAGTTCTTC
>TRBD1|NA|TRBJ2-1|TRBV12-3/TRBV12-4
CASSIGTGGKDNEQFF
TGTGCCAGCAGTATCGGGACAGGGGGCAAGGACAATGAGCAGTTCTTC
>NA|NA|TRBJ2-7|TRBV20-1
CSARAGLDYEQYF
TGCAGTGCTAGAGCGGGGCTCGACTACGAGCAGTACTTC
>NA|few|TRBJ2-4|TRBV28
CASSLTGSGGNIQYF
TGTGCCAGCAGTTTAACCGGTAGCGGCGGAAACATTCAGTACTTC
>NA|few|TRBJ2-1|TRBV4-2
CASSQGGLVMDGAFF
TGTGCCAGCAGCCAAGGAGGGCTCGTGATGGACGGGGCGTTCTTC
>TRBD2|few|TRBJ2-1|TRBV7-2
CASSLVGLAGNNEQFF
TGTGCCAGCAGCTTAGTAGGACTAGCGGGCAACAATGAGCAGTTCTTC
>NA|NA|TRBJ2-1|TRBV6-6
CATLEYMNEQFF
TGTGCCACCCTAGAGTACATGAATGAGCAGTTCTTC
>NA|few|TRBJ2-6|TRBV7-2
CASSLGYRVRAGANVLTF
TGTGCCAGCAGCTTAGGGTACCGGGTACGCGCTGGGGCCAACGTCCTGACTTTC
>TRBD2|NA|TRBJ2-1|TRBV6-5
CASSRLAGAHNEQFF
TGTGCCAGCAGTAGACTAGCGGGGGCCCACAATGAGCAGTTCTTC
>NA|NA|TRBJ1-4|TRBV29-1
CSARTGTLEKLFF
TGCAGCGCTCGAACAGGGACCCTTGAAAAACTGTTTTTT
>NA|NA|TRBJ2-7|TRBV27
CASPQCEQYF
TGTGCCAGCCCTCAGTGCGAGCAGTACTTC
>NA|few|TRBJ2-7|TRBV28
CASTSRREEQYF
TGTGCCAGCACCTCAAGGCGTGAAGAGCAGTACTTC
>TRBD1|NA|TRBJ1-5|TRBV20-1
CSARDRQGSRNQPQHF
TGCAGTGCTAGAGATCGACAGGGTAGTCGCAATCAGCCCCAGCATTTT
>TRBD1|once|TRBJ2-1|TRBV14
CASSPLATGNNEQFF
TGTGCCAGCAGCCCACTTGCGACAGGGAACAATGAGCAGTTCTTC
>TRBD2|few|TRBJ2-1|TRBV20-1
CSAIVPLAGGPYEQFF
TGCAGTGCTATTGTGCCACTAGCGGGGGGCCCCTATGAGCAGTTCTTC
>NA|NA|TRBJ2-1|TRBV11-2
CASSSHAGPNLGQQFF
TGTGCCAGCAGCTCGCACGCGGGGCCCAACCTAGGTCAGCAGTTCTTC
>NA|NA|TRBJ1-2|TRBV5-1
CASSLSPVNGYTF
TGCGCCAGCAGTTTATCTCCAGTTAATGGCTACACCTTC
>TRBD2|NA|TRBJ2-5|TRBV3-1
CASSQPPGTSGGAGQETQYF
TGTGCTAGCAGCCAACCACCGGGGACTAGCGGGGGGGCCGGTCAAGAGACCCAGTACTTC
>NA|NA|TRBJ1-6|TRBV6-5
CASSSAPGDSPLHF
TGTGCCAGCAGCAGTGCCCCTGGGGATTCACCCCTCCACTTT
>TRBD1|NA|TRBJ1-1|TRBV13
CASRSRTGVPEAFF
TGTGCCAGCCGATCAAGGACAGGGGTCCCTGAAGCTTTCTTT
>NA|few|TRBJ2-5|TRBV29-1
CSVEGTATQYF
TGCAGCGTTGAGGGTACCGCGACCCAGTACTTC
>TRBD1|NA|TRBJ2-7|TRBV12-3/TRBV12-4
CASSPGTGFSEQYF
TGTGCCAGCAGTCCCGGGACAGGGTTCAGCGAGCAGTACTTC
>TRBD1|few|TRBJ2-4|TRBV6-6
CASRQGAGAKNIQYF
TGTGCCAGTAGACAGGGGGCTGGGGCCAAAAACATTCAGTACTTC
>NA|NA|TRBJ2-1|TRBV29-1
CSAGLRVGEQFF
TGCAGCGCTGGGCTCAGGGTTGGTGAGCAGTTCTTC